A selection of T cell receptor beta chains follows, all from one sample in a study of blood T cell repertoires in COVID-19. Libraries were prepared by immunoSEQ multiplex PCR; TCRdb keeps only in-frame clonotypes and omits some of them. The sample shows approximately 170,000 clones, roughly 84% of them seen only once. Sample: peripheral blood. The source of these receptors is a man between 60 and 75 years old who had recovered from COVID-19. CDR3s include the opening cysteine and the closing phenylalanine or tryptophan. The order of the fields is CDR3 protein, CDR3 DNA, D gene, V gene, J gene, clone size. The D gene is left open where the match is weak. Clone size is given for some rows only: seen once, a few or many times, or a class if the clone is expanded.

cdr3_aa: CAISEGGGGNTEAFF; cdr3_nt: TGTGCCATCAGTGAGGGCGGAGGAGGGAACACTGAAGCTTTCTTT; d_call: -; v_call: TRBV10-3; j_call: TRBJ1-1; clone_size: -
cdr3_aa: CASSEEEGGNQPQHF; cdr3_nt: TGTGCCAGCAGTGAAGAAGAGGGGGGCAATCAGCCCCAGCATTTT; d_call: -; v_call: TRBV6-1; j_call: TRBJ1-5; clone_size: few
cdr3_aa: CAWSALLRDTSGNTIYF; cdr3_nt: TGTGCCTGGAGTGCACTACTCCGGGACACCTCTGGAAACACCATATATTTT; d_call: -; v_call: TRBV30; j_call: TRBJ1-3; clone_size: -
cdr3_aa: CASSQVGVETQYF; cdr3_nt: TGTGCCAGCAGCCAAGTGGGCGTAGAGACCCAGTACTTC; d_call: -; v_call: TRBV3-1/TRBV3-2; j_call: TRBJ2-5; clone_size: -
cdr3_aa: CASSEQGNEQFF; cdr3_nt: TGTGCCAGCAGCGAACAGGGGAATGAGCAGTTCTTC; d_call: TRBD1; v_call: TRBV7-2; j_call: TRBJ2-1; clone_size: -
cdr3_aa: CASSPTGERGYTF; cdr3_nt: TGTGCCAGCAGCCCGACAGGCGAGAGAGGCTACACCTTC; d_call: -; v_call: TRBV6-5; j_call: TRBJ1-2; clone_size: -
cdr3_aa: CASRTTSGGRLTYEQYF; cdr3_nt: TGTGCCAGCAGGACGACTAGCGGGGGGAGATTGACCTACGAGCAGTACTTC; d_call: TRBD2; v_call: TRBV7-2; j_call: TRBJ2-7; clone_size: -
cdr3_aa: CARSPTVTSSYNSPLHF; cdr3_nt: TGTGCCAGAAGCCCGACAGTTACGAGCTCCTATAATTCACCCCTCCACTTT; d_call: -; v_call: TRBV5-3; j_call: TRBJ1-6; clone_size: -
cdr3_aa: CASRRSQGAYEQYF; cdr3_nt: TGTGCCAGCAGGAGATCGCAGGGGGCCTACGAGCAGTACTTC; d_call: TRBD1; v_call: TRBV25-1; j_call: TRBJ2-7; clone_size: -
cdr3_aa: CASSQEDRGRELFF; cdr3_nt: TGTGCCAGCAGCCAAGAGGACAGGGGACGGGAGCTGTTTTTT; d_call: TRBD1; v_call: TRBV3-1/TRBV3-2; j_call: TRBJ2-2; clone_size: -
cdr3_aa: CASSSGQGVNEKLFF; cdr3_nt: TGTGCCAGCAGCTCCGGACAGGGGGTTAATGAAAAACTGTTTTTT; d_call: TRBD1; v_call: TRBV5-4; j_call: TRBJ1-4; clone_size: few
cdr3_aa: CSVSGGGDSPLHF; cdr3_nt: TGCAGCGTTTCGGGGGGTGGGGATTCACCCCTCCACTTT; d_call: -; v_call: TRBV29-1; j_call: TRBJ1-6; clone_size: -
cdr3_aa: CASSQLQGSPLHF; cdr3_nt: TGTGCCAGCAGCCAACTTCAGGGTTCACCCCTCCACTTT; d_call: -; v_call: TRBV13; j_call: TRBJ1-6; clone_size: -
cdr3_aa: CATSSDKSTSFAYEQYF; cdr3_nt: TGTGCCACCAGCAGTGATAAATCGACTAGCTTCGCCTACGAGCAGTACTTC; d_call: TRBD2; v_call: TRBV15; j_call: TRBJ2-7; clone_size: -
cdr3_aa: CASSLGQNTGELFF; cdr3_nt: TGTGCCAGCAGCTTAGGGCAGAACACCGGGGAGCTGTTTTTT; d_call: -; v_call: TRBV7-2; j_call: TRBJ2-2; clone_size: -
cdr3_aa: CASSVQTGANTGELFF; cdr3_nt: TGTGCCAGCAGCGTTCAGACAGGGGCGAACACCGGGGAGCTGTTTTTT; d_call: TRBD1; v_call: TRBV9; j_call: TRBJ2-2; clone_size: -
cdr3_aa: CASSPPSAEVVTGELFF; cdr3_nt: TGTGCCAGCTCACCACCTAGCGCGGAGGTTGTCACCGGGGAGCTGTTTTTT; d_call: -; v_call: TRBV18; j_call: TRBJ2-2; clone_size: -
cdr3_aa: CASSLVLAGGPHQETQYF; cdr3_nt: TGTGCCAGCAGCTTAGTGCTAGCGGGGGGACCGCACCAAGAGACCCAGTACTTC; d_call: TRBD2; v_call: TRBV7-2; j_call: TRBJ2-5; clone_size: -
cdr3_aa: CASSSAGYTGELFF; cdr3_nt: TGTGCCAGCAGTTCTGCGGGGTACACCGGGGAGCTGTTTTTT; d_call: -; v_call: TRBV6-6; j_call: TRBJ2-2; clone_size: -
cdr3_aa: CASSLGSGTGVREQYF; cdr3_nt: TGTGCCAGCAGCTTAGGATCCGGGACAGGGGTGCGTGAGCAGTACTTC; d_call: TRBD1; v_call: TRBV7-9; j_call: TRBJ2-7; clone_size: -
cdr3_aa: CASSQDPGYPYGYTF; cdr3_nt: TGTGCCAGCAGCCAAGATCCGGGTTATCCCTATGGCTACACCTTC; d_call: -; v_call: TRBV14; j_call: TRBJ1-2; clone_size: -
cdr3_aa: CASSLWAETQYF; cdr3_nt: TGTGCCAGCAGCTTATGGGCGGAGACCCAGTACTTC; d_call: -; v_call: TRBV11-1; j_call: TRBJ2-5; clone_size: -
cdr3_aa: CATSDSSGETQYF; cdr3_nt: TGTGCCACCAGTGATTCGTCGGGGGAGACCCAGTACTTC; d_call: -; v_call: TRBV24-1; j_call: TRBJ2-5; clone_size: few
cdr3_aa: CASRGAGVGEKLFF; cdr3_nt: TGTGCCAGCAGAGGAGCAGGGGTTGGTGAAAAACTGTTTTTT; d_call: -; v_call: TRBV27; j_call: TRBJ1-4; clone_size: -
cdr3_aa: CASRKAGQGAGEQYF; cdr3_nt: TGTGCCAGCAGAAAAGCGGGACAGGGGGCAGGGGAGCAGTACTTC; d_call: TRBD1; v_call: TRBV6-5; j_call: TRBJ2-7; clone_size: -
cdr3_aa: CASSPGGETQYF; cdr3_nt: TGTGCCAGCTCACCTGGCGGGGAGACCCAGTACTTC; d_call: -; v_call: TRBV18; j_call: TRBJ2-5; clone_size: -
cdr3_aa: CASSEAAGTGGLQPQHF; cdr3_nt: TGTGCCAGCAGTGAAGCTGCAGGGACAGGGGGCCTGCAGCCCCAGCATTTT; d_call: TRBD1; v_call: TRBV6-1; j_call: TRBJ1-5; clone_size: -
cdr3_aa: CASSEGDQPQHF; cdr3_nt: TGCGCCAGCAGTGAAGGGGATCAGCCCCAGCATTTT; d_call: -; v_call: TRBV10-2; j_call: TRBJ1-5; clone_size: -
cdr3_aa: CASSSGLAGVNEQYF; cdr3_nt: TGTGCCAGCAGCTCTGGACTAGCGGGGGTTAACGAGCAGTACTTC; d_call: TRBD2; v_call: TRBV5-4; j_call: TRBJ2-7; clone_size: -
cdr3_aa: CASSLAGGSNEQYF; cdr3_nt: TGTGCCAGCAGCTTAGCGGGGGGGTCCAACGAGCAGTACTTC; d_call: TRBD2; v_call: TRBV7-9; j_call: TRBJ2-7; clone_size: -
cdr3_aa: CASSPGPSEPGNTIYF; cdr3_nt: TGTGCCAGCTCACCAGGGCCTTCGGAACCCGGAAACACCATATATTTT; d_call: -; v_call: TRBV18; j_call: TRBJ1-3; clone_size: -
cdr3_aa: CASSRTGGGNQPQHF; cdr3_nt: TGCGCCAGCAGCCGGACAGGGGGAGGCAATCAGCCCCAGCATTTT; d_call: TRBD1; v_call: TRBV5-1; j_call: TRBJ1-5; clone_size: -
cdr3_aa: CASGLGQQSSTDTQYF; cdr3_nt: TGTGCTAGTGGTCTCGGACAGCAATCTAGCACAGATACGCAGTATTTT; d_call: -; v_call: TRBV12-5; j_call: TRBJ2-3; clone_size: once
cdr3_aa: CASSRIGSGGARKDTQYF; cdr3_nt: TGTGCCAGCAGTCGTATAGGATCGGGGGGGGCCCGGAAAGATACGCAGTATTTT; d_call: TRBD2; v_call: TRBV6-6; j_call: TRBJ2-3; clone_size: -
cdr3_aa: CASSLFGQALETQYF; cdr3_nt: TGCGCCAGCAGCTTGTTCGGACAGGCATTAGAGACCCAGTACTTC; d_call: TRBD1; v_call: TRBV5-1; j_call: TRBJ2-5; clone_size: -
cdr3_aa: CASSPGENIQYF; cdr3_nt: TGCGCCAGCAGCCCCGGAGAAAACATTCAGTACTTC; d_call: -; v_call: TRBV5-1; j_call: TRBJ2-4; clone_size: -
cdr3_aa: CASSTNPTGTGGNGYTF; cdr3_nt: TGCGCCAGCAGCACAAACCCTACCGGGACAGGGGGCAATGGCTACACCTTC; d_call: TRBD1; v_call: TRBV5-1; j_call: TRBJ1-2; clone_size: -
cdr3_aa: CASSVRPGGQTNTEAFF; cdr3_nt: TGTGCCAGCAGCGTAAGGCCAGGGGGACAGACTAACACTGAAGCTTTCTTT; d_call: TRBD1; v_call: TRBV7-2; j_call: TRBJ1-1; clone_size: -
cdr3_aa: CATSPPSRGSYEQYF; cdr3_nt: TGTGCCACCTCCCCCCCTTCGAGAGGGTCGTACGAGCAGTACTTC; d_call: -; v_call: TRBV10-3; j_call: TRBJ2-7; clone_size: -
cdr3_aa: CASSPETGGDQPQHF; cdr3_nt: TGTGCCAGCTCACCAGAGACAGGGGGCGATCAGCCCCAGCATTTT; d_call: TRBD1; v_call: TRBV18; j_call: TRBJ1-5; clone_size: many
cdr3_aa: CASSGDRANNSPLHF; cdr3_nt: TGTGCCAGCTCAGGGGACAGGGCGAATAATTCACCCCTCCACTTT; d_call: TRBD1; v_call: TRBV18; j_call: TRBJ1-6; clone_size: -
cdr3_aa: CASSPGTHTEAFF; cdr3_nt: TGTGCCAGCAGTCCCGGGACACACACTGAAGCTTTCTTT; d_call: -; v_call: TRBV12-3/TRBV12-4; j_call: TRBJ1-1; clone_size: -
cdr3_aa: CASSLGLGTSRETQYF; cdr3_nt: TGTGCCAGCAGCCTTGGCCTCGGGACTTCAAGAGAAACCCAGTACTTC; d_call: -; v_call: TRBV5-8; j_call: TRBJ2-5; clone_size: -
cdr3_aa: CASSALGGGQPQHF; cdr3_nt: TGTGCCAGCAGCGCCTTGGGGGGAGGTCAGCCCCAGCATTTT; d_call: -; v_call: TRBV2; j_call: TRBJ1-5; clone_size: few
cdr3_aa: CASSPLNYGYTF; cdr3_nt: TGTGCCAGCAGTCCCTTAAACTATGGCTACACCTTC; d_call: -; v_call: TRBV27; j_call: TRBJ1-2; clone_size: -
cdr3_aa: CASSLDVVTGREKLFF; cdr3_nt: TGTGCCAGCAGCTTAGACGTGGTTACAGGGCGTGAAAAACTGTTTTTT; d_call: -; v_call: TRBV7-6; j_call: TRBJ1-4; clone_size: -
cdr3_aa: CASSQDRGVGQPQHF; cdr3_nt: TGTGCCAGCAGCCAAGATAGGGGTGTAGGCCAGCCCCAGCATTTT; d_call: -; v_call: TRBV4-2; j_call: TRBJ1-5; clone_size: -
cdr3_aa: CASSSGLAGGLNTGELFF; cdr3_nt: TGTGCCAGCAGCTCGGGACTAGCGGGGGGCCTAAACACCGGGGAGCTGTTTTTT; d_call: TRBD2; v_call: TRBV5-4; j_call: TRBJ2-2; clone_size: few
cdr3_aa: CASSGGAGDTYEQYF; cdr3_nt: TGTGCCAGCAGTGGAGGGGCGGGGGACACCTACGAGCAGTACTTC; d_call: -; v_call: TRBV2; j_call: TRBJ2-7; clone_size: few
cdr3_aa: CASSPNGLAAETQYF; cdr3_nt: TGTGCCAGCTCACCAAACGGGTTAGCGGCAGAGACCCAGTACTTC; d_call: -; v_call: TRBV18; j_call: TRBJ2-5; clone_size: few
cdr3_aa: CASSLNPTPGYTF; cdr3_nt: TGTGCCAGCAGCTTAAACCCAACACCTGGCTACACCTTC; d_call: -; v_call: TRBV7-9; j_call: TRBJ1-2; clone_size: once
cdr3_aa: CASSYEGDQPQHF; cdr3_nt: TGCGCCAGCAGCTATGAAGGGGATCAGCCCCAGCATTTT; d_call: -; v_call: TRBV5-1; j_call: TRBJ1-5; clone_size: many
cdr3_aa: CASSLGHPGDSPLHF; cdr3_nt: TGTGCCAGCAGCCTGGGCCATCCGGGGGATTCACCCCTCCACTTT; d_call: -; v_call: TRBV7-9; j_call: TRBJ1-6; clone_size: -